The 18 T cell receptor beta chains below were found in one sample sequenced in a study of shared clonotypes between healthy human individuals. Sequencing was performed with immunoSEQ multiplex PCR; in TCRdb, only in-frame clones are kept and a portion is missing. The sample shows 1 million to 1.2 million clones, 60% to 85% of them seen only once. The sequencing sample was made of memory CD4+ T cells from PBMCs. Subset reported: CD45RA-negative fraction. The origin of the receptors is a man between 18 and 35 years old in good health. Some clones in this sample may be carry-over from other donors' samples.

This clone has just a few counts. V gene TRBV28 combines with J gene TRBJ1-1; no clear D. V was pared by 2 bases and J by 0 bases, with 7 bases between. The CDR3 is 14 residues long. Germline V lookup: CDR1 MDHEN, CDR2 SYDVKM. The CDR3 protein is CASSLNALNTEAFF. CDR3 bases: TGTGCCAGCAGTTTAAACGCTCTGAACACTGAAGCTTTCTTT.

This clone was recorded once. This chain connects TRBV28 to TRBJ2-2; TRBD2 agrees at 7 bases. Trimming at V came to 6 bases and at J to 5 bases, leaving 12 bases not matched to a gene. This CDR3 spans 16 amino acids. Germline CDR1 is MDHEN and CDR2 is SYDVKM. CDR3 sequence reads: CASRRWASGKTGELFF. The CDR3, as DNA: TGTGCCAGCAGACGCTGGGCTAGCGGAAAAACCGGGGAGCTGTTTTTT.

In DNA, the CDR3 is TGCGCCAGCACCGTAGCACAGGGAGGGACTGAAGCTTTCTTT. Translated, it gives CASTVAQGGTEAFF. The rearrangement links TRBV5-1 to TRBJ1-1, with D possibly matching TRBD1 (6 bases). Germline V lookup: CDR1 SGHRS, CDR2 YFSETQ. This CDR3 has 14 residues. The germline V and J ends were trimmed by 6 bases and 5 bases, with 17 bases remaining between them.

The chain couples TRBV28 to TRBJ1-2; the D gene is possibly TRBD1 (5 bases). Germline loops: CDR1 MDHEN, CDR2 SYDVKM. Deletions cut 2 bases from V and 2 bases from J, with 9 bases between. The CDR3 has 14 residues. CDR3 nucleotides: TGTGCCAGCAGTTTAGGGACCGCCAACTATGGCTACACCTTC. Its translation: CASSLGTANYGYTF.

V and J are TRBV10-3 and TRBJ2-7, with TRBD1 identical over 7 bases. Germline values: CDR1 ENHRY, CDR2 SYGVKD. The CDR3 length is 14 residues. J lost 6 bases, V lost 5 bases, and 10 bases had no gene match. Written as DNA, the CDR3 is TGTGCCATCAGTAACCGGGACAGTACCGGCGAGCAGTACTTC. Translation gives CAISNRDSTGEQYF.

The J gene is TRBJ2-7, the V gene TRBV9; 15 bases are shared with TRBD2. The CDR3 has 15 amino acids. Losses at the gene ends were 0 bases for V and 6 bases for J; bases not matched to a gene: 1. The germline V gene has CDR1 SGDLS and CDR2 YYNGEE. The DNA for the CDR3 is TGTGCCAGCAGCGTAGGGACTAGCGGGAGGGGCGAGCAGTACTTC. It specifies CASSVGTSGRGEQYF. The full variable domain, completed using reference TRBV9 and TRBJ2-7, is DSGVTQTPKHLITATGQRVTLRCSPRSGDLSVYWYQQSLDQGLQFLIQYYNGEERAKGNILERFSAQQFPDLHSELNLSSLELGDSALYFCASSVGTSGRGEQYFGPGTRLTVT.

This sequence joins TRBV7-8 and TRBJ1-1, with D maybe TRBD1 (5 bases). Trimming left V 10 bases short and J 0 bases short, with 18 bases between. CDR3 length: 15 residues. Per the germline V gene, CDR1 is SGHVS and CDR2 is FQNEAQ. CDR3 nucleotides: TGTGCCACACAATCCAGGACAAGGTTGAACACTGAAGCTTTCTTT. This translates into CATQSRTRLNTEAFF.

The chain carries TRBV9 and TRBJ2-1; D possibly corresponds to TRBD2 (6 bases). V was trimmed by 4 bases and J by 3 bases, leaving 14 bases between them. CDR1 SGDLS and CDR2 YYNGEE come from the germline V gene. This CDR3 spans 15 amino acids. The CDR3 coding sequence is TGTGCCAGCAGCACAACCGGGACTGGCTACAATGAGCAGTTCTTC. Translated: CASSTTGTGYNEQFF.

The V gene is TRBV19, the J gene TRBJ2-1; no definite D call. The germline V gene encodes CDR1 LNHDA and CDR2 SQIVND (reference sequence). Trimming took 11 bases from V and 7 from J, leaving 9 bases between them. The CDR3 has 10 residues. The CDR3 protein is CASLGNEQFF. CDR3 bases: TGTGCCTCCCTCGGGAATGAGCAGTTCTTC.

This clone was counted ten times or more. The genes are TRBV18 and TRBJ2-1; 12 bases align to TRBD1. The CDR3 has 16 amino acids. The germline CDR1 and CDR2 sequences are KGHSH and LQKENI. Trimming cost V 4 bases and J 7 bases; bases outside gene matches: 8. CDR3 in DNA: TGTGCCAGCTCACAAACGGGGACAGGGGGCACAAATGAGCAGTTCTTC. The encoded protein is CASSQTGTGGTNEQFF.

The chain recombines TRBV6-5 with TRBJ1-1; no definite D call. The CDR3 consists of 14 residues. V lost 3 bases and J lost 3, with 11 bases in between. Germline CDR1 MNHEY, CDR2 SVGAGI. CDR3 in DNA: TGTGCCAGCAGTTATAAACCGGACTACACTGAAGCTTTCTTT. This translates into CASSYKPDYTEAFF.

This chain uses TRBV29-1 with TRBJ1-1; a possible D gene is TRBD1 (5 bases). The CDR3 length is 16 residues. V was pared by 1 base and J by 0 bases, with 15 bases between. Germline CDR1 is SQVTM and CDR2 is ANQGSEA. In DNA form, the CDR3 reads TGCAGCGTTGAAGGGGCCCGGACACTTATGAACACTGAAGCTTTCTTT. It specifies CSVEGARTLMNTEAFF.

The chain is built from TRBV10-1 and TRBJ2-5, with 9 bases identical to TRBD1. Germline V gene lookup returns CDR1 WNHNN and CDR2 SYGVQD (reference sequence). V lost 0 bases to trimming and J lost 4 bases; unmatched junction nucleotides: 3. The CDR3 totals 15 residues. CDR3 sequence reads: CASSESGTGRETQYF. The CDR3 region has the DNA TGCGCCAGCAGTGAGTCCGGGACAGGGAGAGAGACCCAGTACTTC.

A word on this clone: In this CDR3 the conserved last residue, phenylalanine or tryptophan, is missing, so a read error is likely. Because the CDR3's place on the DNA is in doubt, the DNA is left out and the CDR3 is given as listed by TCRdb. The chain carries TRBV20-1 and TRBJ2-7. Looked up from germline, CDR1 is DFQATT and CDR2 is SNEGSKA (reference sequence). Inclusive of both ends, the CDR3 amounts to 11 amino acids. The CDR3 loop is CSARDRLTFQT.

The V call is TRBV27, the J call TRBJ2-1, with TRBD2 identical over 10 bases. With 5 bases clipped from V and 2 bases from J, the junction kept 6 bases outside the gene matches. Germline V gene data show CDR1 as MNHEY and CDR2 as SMNVEV (reference sequence). The CDR3 is made up of 16 amino acids. Here the CDR3 DNA reads TGTGCCAGCAGTCCGTATACTAGCGGGGCCTACAATGAGCAGTTCTTC. Amino acids: CASSPYTSGAYNEQFF.

The chain combines TRBV11-2 with TRBJ2-5; 7 bases align to TRBD1. CDR3 length: 14 amino acids. Unmatched junction bases numbered 6, after V lost 3 bases and J lost 5 bases. Looked up from germline, CDR1 is SGHAT and CDR2 is FQNNGV. This CDR3 reads CASSFKTGKETQYF. The CDR3 DNA follows: TGTGCCAGCAGCTTCAAGACAGGGAAGGAGACCCAGTACTTC.

This clone was observed once. A much larger clone lies one base from this, so it may be a read error. This CDR3 is also generated by other DNA sequences in the sample. V usage is TRBV6-1 and J usage is TRBJ1-1; D call uncertain. This CDR3 has 15 amino acids. V was trimmed by 6 bases and J by 4 bases, leaving 18 bases between them. In germline, CDR1 is MNHNS, CDR2 SASEGT. CDR3 in DNA: TGTGCCAGCAGCCCCATTGCAGGTGAGGGCACTGAAGCTTTCTTT. As protein: CASSPIAGEGTEAFF.

The J gene is TRBJ1-2, the V gene TRBV7-2, with D perhaps TRBD1 (5 bases). The germline CDR1 and CDR2 sequences are SGHTA and FQGNSA. V lost 2 bases, J lost 8 bases, and 15 bases lay in between. CDR3 length: 14 residues. DNA for the CDR3: TGTGCCAGCAGCTTACAGGCCCAGGGTGAAGGCTACACCTTC. Translation: CASSLQAQGEGYTF.